This T cell receptor beta chain was sequenced during a study of blood T cell repertoires in COVID-19 (dated by TCRdb to the early 2020s). Notes on the research overall: The collaborator samples originated in the United States, Italy and Spain and spanned the acute and convalescent phases of COVID-19. Where available, HLA class I and class II types were obtained from metadata supplied by the sample provider rather than from assay-based typing. Samples came from the ongoing ImmuneRACE study (first 160 participants) plus 1,254 subjects from 6 global collaborators. Deeply sampled blood TCRbeta repertoires from subjects exposed to, actively infected with, or recovered from COVID-19 were included in the dataset. The repertoires were made available in a free public database intended to serve as a resource for research on the immune response to SARS-CoV-2. A de-identified subject ID, COVID-19 status, age in years and sex were almost always included in the sample metadata. The prospective study material was composed of cDNA or gDNA derived from T cells, B-cell-depleted T cells, or PBMCs.

The germline V gene provides CDR1 MDHEN and CDR2 SYDVKM. V is pared back by 3 bases and J by 2 bases, with 13 bases lying between the germline termini. Including the terminal cysteine and phenylalanine, the CDR3 comprises 15 residues. Solely the CDR3 DNA is kept, with 45 bases framed from the first base. Collaborating institutions collected whole blood in K2EDTA tubes following their own protocols. For TCRbeta analysis, collaborator samples were shipped as frozen whole blood, as isolated PBMCs, or as DNA extracted from either sample type. The investigation overall reported the following: The amount of clinical and demographic metadata varied by source and participant and was provided uncurated.

TCRbeta CDR3 regions were amplified from genomic DNA using the immunoSEQ Assay, a bias-controlled multiplex PCR. Under the source paper's analysis protocol: Within the assay, amplification of reference gene primers was used to estimate how many nucleated cells each sample contained. To quantify the absolute abundance of each unique TCRbeta CDR3 rearrangement, sequence reads were collapsed and filtered. For each sample, productive Simpson clonality was calculated by taking the square root of Simpson's diversity index across productive rearrangements. Here the immuneACCESS table is served through TCRdb, limited to in-frame sequences with V and J called. Missing clones are a known gap in these copies; in checked studies unresolved V genes cover under half, and the rest lacks a known reason. That table supplies the V and J calls and clone size; D and trimming were determined from the DNA. Here the sample has roughly 160,000 clones; around 85% occur a single time. The leading ten clones occupy roughly 8.2% of the sample.

With regard to this clone: Its antigen specificity is not known. No base quality information exists; no much larger clone differs at one position.

The source of this sequence is a man between 60 and 75 years old with acute or convalescent COVID-19. This sequence uses TRBV28 and TRBJ1-2; the D gene remains uncertain. Material: peripheral blood. CDR3 reads: CASSLSGILNYGYTF. The nucleotide sequence is given as TGTGCCAGCAGTTTGTCGGGGATCCTAAACTATGGCTACACCTTC.